The 20 T cell receptor beta chains presented below share a single source sample, sequenced in a study of graft-versus-host responses after intestinal transplantation. Clones were sequenced by immunoSEQ multiplex PCR, and TCRdb holds only the in-frame ones, with some missing. This table has over 100,000 clones, about 92% appearing once. These receptors have no identified antigens. Sequenced material: unstimulated CD4+ T cells sorted from spleen or lymph node cells, taken before transplant. These receptors originate from a human donor who was the organ donor for an intestinal transplant.

The chain carries TRBV5-1 and TRBJ2-7, with 8 bases aligning to TRBD2. The V segment lost 0 bases and the J segment 7 bases; nucleotides outside the gene matches: 9. This CDR3 spans 15 amino acids. Per germline, CDR1 SGHRS and CDR2 YFSETQ. The CDR3: CASSLDSWASGEQYF. The CDR3 DNA sequence: TGCGCCAGCAGCTTGGATTCCTGGGCTAGCGGGGAGCAGTACTTC.

This clone appeared a single time. This rearrangement joins TRBV19 to TRBJ1-5, with a weak D call TRBD1 (6 bases). This CDR3 comprises 13 residues. Germline-derived CDR1 and CDR2 are LNHDA and SQIVND (reference sequence). CDR3 bases: TGTGCGACTAACAGGGCCCGCAATCAGCCCCAGCATTTT. This sequence encodes CATNRARNQPQHF.

This clone has just one count. V and J are TRBV7-3 and TRBJ2-1; D not resolved. V shed 5 bases and J shed 1 base, with 9 bases lying between them. Germline V gene data show CDR1 as SGHTA and CDR2 as FQGTGA. This CDR3 comprises 14 residues. In DNA form, the CDR3 reads TGTGCCAGCAGCCCCGAAGGGTCCTACAATGAGCAGTTCTTC. Amino acid sequence: CASSPEGSYNEQFF.

The V call is TRBV7-3, the J call TRBJ2-1; 7 nucleotides line up with TRBD2. The CDR3 is made up of 13 amino acids. Per the germline V gene, CDR1 is SGHTA and CDR2 is FQGTGA. The V segment lost 2 bases and the J segment 10 bases; nucleotides outside the gene matches: 5. CDR3: CASSLLADREQFF. In DNA form, the CDR3 reads TGTGCCAGCAGCTTACTAGCGGACCGCGAGCAGTTCTTC.

CDR3: CASSERGVTYGYTF. CDR3 sequence (DNA): TGTGCCAGCAGTGAACGGGGGGTGACCTATGGCTACACCTTC. The rearrangement links TRBV6-1 to TRBJ1-2; a weak D match, TRBD1 (5 bases). The ends were cut back, 2 bases at V and 4 bases at J, with 11 bases in the middle. CDR3 size: 14 residues. The germline gives CDR1 MNHNS, CDR2 SASEGT.

The chain couples TRBV6-4 to TRBJ2-3, with D perhaps TRBD2 (6 bases). The germline V gene encodes CDR1 MRHNA and CDR2 SNTAGT. This CDR3 comprises 15 residues. Deletions cut 0 bases from V and 5 bases from J, with 12 bases between. Written as DNA, the CDR3 is TGTGCCAGCAGTGACTCGGGCAGGCGGGGAGATACGCAGTATTTT. Translated, it gives CASSDSGRRGDTQYF.

The chain links TRBV18 to TRBJ2-1; 9 bases match TRBD1. The CDR3 loop spans 15 amino acids. V gave up 2 bases and J gave up 5 bases; unmatched junction bases: 4. Germline-derived CDR1 and CDR2 are KGHSH and LQKENI. The CDR3 DNA sequence: TGTGCCAGCTCACCAAAGGGACAGGGTGACAATGAGCAGTTCTTC. It specifies CASSPKGQGDNEQFF.

V gene TRBV5-5 combines with J gene TRBJ2-7; 8 bases match TRBD1. The V gene's germline CDR1 is SGHKS and CDR2 YYEKEE (reference sequence). The CDR3 runs 14 residues. The junction had 6 bases not matched to a gene; V was cut back by 4 bases and J by 3 bases. The CDR3 protein is CASSMNGQGYEQYF. In DNA, the CDR3 is TGTGCCAGCAGCATGAACGGACAGGGCTACGAGCAGTACTTC.

V gene TRBV4-1 combines with J gene TRBJ2-3, with D perhaps TRBD2 (5 bases). The CDR3 has 15 residues. Germline V gives CDR1 MGHRA, CDR2 YSYEKL. V was shortened by 0 bases and J by 9 bases, with 16 bases between the two germline ends. The CDR3 nucleotides read TGCGCCAGCAGCCAAGATCGGCTAGCCGCCCTCACGCAGTATTTT. Translating gives CASSQDRLAALTQYF.

V is TRBV6-6 and J is TRBJ1-2; TRBD1 matches at 7 bases. V trimming: 7 bases; J trimming: 4 bases; junction bases outside the gene matches: 12. Germline CDR1 reads MNHNY; CDR2 reads SVGAGI (reference sequence). CDR3 length equals 15 residues. DNA of the CDR3: TGTGCCAGCACCTACGATCCACAGGGGACCTATGGCTACACCTTC. This sequence encodes CASTYDPQGTYGYTF.

V usage is TRBV29-1 and J usage is TRBJ2-3, with unresolved D. Germline values: CDR1 SQVTM, CDR2 ANQGSEA. The CDR3 is 15 amino acids. V was cut by 0 bases and J by 7 bases, with 17 bases left in between. CDR3 loop: CSVEDSIPRLNTQYF. Here the CDR3 DNA reads TGCAGCGTTGAAGATTCAATACCGCGCTTGAATACGCAGTATTTT.

The chain uses TRBV7-9 and TRBJ2-7; D is undetermined. The length of the CDR3 is 13 residues. The V end was cut by 1 base, the J end by 3 bases, with 7 bases between. Germline CDR1 reads SEHNR; CDR2 reads FQNEAQ (reference sequence). CDR3 sequence (DNA): TGTGCCAGCAGCTTAGTCCCGGGCTACGAGCAGTACTTC. This translates into CASSLVPGYEQYF. The complete variable domain, with remaining parts taken from reference TRBV7-9 and TRBJ2-7, reads DTGVSQNPRHKITKRGQNVTFRCDPISEHNRLYWYRQTLGQGPEFLTYFQNEAQLEKSRLLSDRFSAERPKGSFSTLEIQRTEQGDSAMYLCASSLVPGYEQYFGPGTRLTVT.

V is TRBV19 and J is TRBJ2-1, with 9 bases identical to TRBD1. Germline CDR1 reads LNHDA; CDR2 reads SQIVND (reference sequence). J was trimmed by 3 bases and V by 6 bases; bases with no gene match: 3. The CDR3 is 14 amino acids. The CDR3, as DNA: TGTGCCAGTAGCCTGACAGGGGGCTACAATGAGCAGTTCTTC. As protein: CASSLTGGYNEQFF.

V gene TRBV5-8 combines with J gene TRBJ1-3, with 8 positions matching TRBD1. The V and J ends lost 0 bases and 8 bases, in that order; junction bases with no gene match: 4. This CDR3 is built from 14 residues. Germline CDR1 reads SGHTS; CDR2 reads YDEGEE. This chain's CDR3 is CASSLGDRGYTIYF. The DNA for the CDR3 is TGTGCCAGCAGCTTGGGAGACAGGGGTTACACCATATATTTT.

The genes are TRBV18 and TRBJ1-5, with D uncertain. V lost 3 bases and J lost 1, with 4 bases in between. The germline V gene has CDR1 KGHSH and CDR2 LQKENI. This CDR3 spans 13 amino acids. The CDR3 DNA sequence: TGTGCCAGCTCACCCTCGAGCAATCAGCCCCAGCATTTT. Translated, it gives CASSPSSNQPQHF.

The chain has TRBV15 and TRBJ2-3; 9 bases are a match to TRBD1. Germline V gene sequence: CDR1 LNHNV, CDR2 YYDKDF (reference sequence). The trim removed 1 base at V and 6 bases at J, leaving 5 bases unmatched. There are 15 residues in the CDR3. The CDR3 protein is CATSRVTGGADTQYF. CDR3 bases: TGTGCCACCAGCAGAGTGACAGGGGGGGCGGATACGCAGTATTTT. The variable domain in full, completed from reference TRBV15 and TRBJ2-3, reads DAMVIQNPRYQVTQFGKPVTLSCSQTLNHNVMYWYQQKSSQAPKLLFHYYDKDFNNEADTPDNFQSRRPNTSFCFLDIRSPGLGDTAMYLCATSRVTGGADTQYFGPGTRLTVL.

V and J are TRBV6-6 and TRBJ2-5; possible D gene TRBD2, 5 bases. The J call may be incorrect, as the DNA end agrees better with TRBJ2-7. This CDR3 comprises 16 residues. The germline gives CDR1 MNHNY, CDR2 SVGAGI (reference sequence). CDR3 protein: CASSSPDLRGLYEQYF. The CDR3 coding sequence is TGTGCCAGCAGTTCCCCTGACCTTCGAGGGCTATACGAGCAGTACTTC.

The J gene is TRBJ1-2, the V gene TRBV29-1; TRBD1 agrees at 8 bases. Germline CDR1 and CDR2: SQVTM and ANQGSEA. V dropped 4 bases and J dropped 4; count of bases not matched to a gene: 8. The CDR3 loop spans 14 amino acids. CDR3 protein: CSVARDRGGYGYTF. CDR3 DNA: TGCAGCGTTGCCCGCGACAGGGGAGGCTATGGCTACACCTTC.

The chain employs TRBV7-2 and TRBJ2-1, with D possibly being TRBD2 (6 bases). The V and J ends lost 0 bases and 3 bases respectively, with 9 bases between them. This CDR3 has 15 amino acids. CDR1 and CDR2 from the germline V gene are SGHTA and FQGNSA. CDR3 protein: CASSLAGRDYNEQFF. The CDR3 DNA reads TGTGCCAGCAGCTTAGCCGGGCGGGACTACAATGAGCAGTTCTTC.

J is TRBJ2-5 and V is TRBV6-5; no reliable D call. The CDR3 totals 12 residues. The V gene lost 0 bases and the J gene lost 3 bases, with 2 bases spanning the gap. Germline V lookup: CDR1 MNHEY, CDR2 SVGAGI. This chain's CDR3 is CASSYSKETQYF. The CDR3 nucleotides read TGTGCCAGCAGTTACTCAAAAGAGACCCAGTACTTC.